These 24 T cell receptor beta chains originate from one sample sequenced in a study of T cell responses to AZD1222 COVID-19 vaccine. The assay was immunoSEQ multiplex PCR, and TCRdb's table has in-frame clones only and misses some. The repertoire consists of approximately 110,000 clones, with about 87% occurring once and the leading ten covering about 5%. Sequencing used peripheral blood, obtained on day 0 of AZD1222 vaccination. The receptors come from an adult in good health.

The V call is TRBV28, the J call TRBJ1-1, with 8 bases identical to TRBD1. J lost 1 base, V lost 5 bases, and 6 bases had no gene match. The V gene's germline CDR1 is MDHEN and CDR2 SYDVKM. This CDR3 has 15 amino acids. CDR3 protein: CASSPLDRANTEAFF. The CDR3 DNA reads TGTGCCAGCAGTCCCTTGGACAGGGCGAACACTGAAGCTTTCTTT.

V and J are TRBV2 and TRBJ1-2, with D possibly TRBD1 on 5 matching bases. V lost 6 bases and J 4 bases, leaving 15 bases between the germline ends. The germline gives CDR1 SNHLY, CDR2 FYNNEI. The CDR3 loop spans 14 amino acids. This CDR3 is CASRGGGGAYGYTF. The CDR3 region has the DNA TGTGCCAGCAGGGGGGGAGGCGGGGCCTATGGCTACACCTTC.

This clone was detected once. The CDR3 region has the DNA TGTGCCACCAGCAGAGGGGGACAGGCTAGCACAGATACGCAGTATTTT. Translation gives CATSRGGQASTDTQYF. V is TRBV15 and J is TRBJ2-3, with 8 positions matching TRBD1. Germline V gene data show CDR1 as LNHNV and CDR2 as YYDKDF (reference sequence). The CDR3 is 16 amino acids. V was clipped by 1 base and J by 0 bases; unmatched bases: 3.

The chain couples TRBV10-2 to TRBJ1-6; D not resolved. In germline, CDR1 is WSHSY, CDR2 SAAADI. The V end lost 1 base, the J end lost 9 bases, and 10 bases lay between the germline ends. CDR3 length: 14 amino acids. CDR3 in amino acids: CASSEFSEFSPLHF. CDR3 DNA sequence: TGCGCCAGCAGTGAGTTCTCGGAGTTTTCACCCCTCCACTTT.

This clone occurred once. The chain combines TRBV2 with TRBJ1-2; D ambiguous. Trimming took 0 bases from V and 0 from J, leaving 17 bases between them. Germline values: CDR1 SNHLY, CDR2 FYNNEI. This CDR3 region has 18 residues. In DNA, the CDR3 is TGTGCCAGCAGTGAAGCGCTTCATGGTTCTTCGCCTAACTATGGCTACACCTTC. It is translated as CASSEALHGSSPNYGYTF.

The chain carries TRBV5-1 and TRBJ2-7; 10 nucleotides line up with TRBD2. CDR1 is SGHRS and CDR2 is YFSETQ in the germline V gene. V shed 5 bases and J 0 bases; nucleotides not matched to a gene: 5. The CDR3 sequence is 15 residues long. The CDR3 protein is CASRTSGGASYEQYF. The CDR3 nucleotides read TGCGCCAGCAGAACCAGCGGGGGGGCCTCCTACGAGCAGTACTTC.

The chain links TRBV2 to TRBJ2-7; D perhaps matches TRBD2 (6 bases). Trimming cost V 6 bases and J 4 bases, with 16 bases left between them. Germline CDR1 reads SNHLY; CDR2 reads FYNNEI. CDR3 length equals 14 residues. The CDR3 here is CASSRDRGIYEQYF. CDR3 sequence (DNA): TGTGCCAGCAGCAGGGACCGGGGGATTTACGAGCAGTACTTC.

The chain combines TRBV7-2 with TRBJ1-1; D might be TRBD1 (5 bases). Per the germline V gene, CDR1 is SGHTA and CDR2 is FQGNSA. Trimming took off 5 bases at V and 0 bases at J, with 16 bases between the two ends. This CDR3 spans 16 amino acids. CDR3 loop: CASSPPGLVLNTEAFF. The CDR3, as DNA: TGTGCCAGCAGCCCACCAGGGCTAGTACTGAACACTGAAGCTTTCTTT.

Details on this clone: A junction end diverges from the germline sequence, so it may reflect a read error. In the same sample, other DNA sequences code for this CDR3. J is TRBJ2-3 and V is TRBV5-1, with D hard to call. The V gene's germline CDR1 is SGHRS and CDR2 YFSETQ. CDR3 length: 13 amino acids. The CDR3 here is CASSLDRTDTQYF. The CDR3 DNA is TGCGCCAGCAGTTTGGATCGCACAGATACGCAGTATTTT.

DNA for the CDR3: TGTGCCAGCAGGGACAGGGTCCCTTCTAACTATGGCTACACCTTC. Translating gives CASRDRVPSNYGYTF. The chain combines TRBV6-5 with TRBJ1-2; 8 nucleotides line up with TRBD1. The V and J ends lost 6 bases and 0 bases, in that order; junction bases with no gene match: 6. Per the germline V gene, CDR1 is MNHEY and CDR2 is SVGAGI. This CDR3 is built from 15 residues.

This clone occurred a few times. The chain links TRBV18 to TRBJ1-1, with TRBD1 matching over 8 bases. This CDR3 contains 17 residues. V dropped 6 bases and J dropped 4; count of bases not matched to a gene: 16. Germline loops: CDR1 KGHSH, CDR2 LQKENI. The CDR3 DNA reads TGTGCCAGCTCCCCCTGGGCAGGGGGCGCCGGTGGCACTGAAGCTTTCTTT. Its translation is CASSPWAGGAGGTEAFF.

The chain recombines TRBV6-5 with TRBJ1-4, with D perhaps TRBD1 (5 bases). V dropped 2 bases and J dropped 4 bases, with 11 bases sitting between them. The CDR3 has 15 amino acids. The germline V gene encodes CDR1 MNHEY and CDR2 SVGAGI. CDR3 DNA: TGTGCCAGCAGTTACCGGGGGTTAGGTAATGAAAAACTGTTTTTT. It encodes CASSYRGLGNEKLFF.

This chain uses TRBV11-2 with TRBJ2-5; 7 bases fit TRBD1. The CDR3 contains 13 residues. Germline V gene sequence: CDR1 SGHAT, CDR2 FQNNGV. With 6 bases clipped from V and 5 bases from J, the junction kept 6 bases outside the gene matches. In nucleotides, the CDR3 is TGTGCCAGCAGGTTACAGGGGTCGGAGACCCAGTACTTC. This encodes CASRLQGSETQYF.

CDR3 residues: CASSRGLAGLSYNEQFF. The CDR3 region has the DNA TGTGCCAGCAGCAGGGGACTAGCGGGGCTCTCCTACAATGAGCAGTTCTTC. The rearrangement uses TRBV5-5 and TRBJ2-1; TRBD2 aligns across 13 bases. Germline loops: CDR1 SGHKS, CDR2 YYEKEE (reference sequence). The V and J ends lost 4 bases and 0 bases, in that order; junction bases with no gene match: 4. The CDR3 loop spans 17 amino acids.

The rearrangement uses TRBV7-2 and TRBJ2-3, with D possibly being TRBD2 (6 bases). The CDR3 has 14 residues. Germline values: CDR1 SGHTA, CDR2 FQGNSA. Deletions cut 5 bases from V and 0 bases from J, with 9 bases between. CDR3 sequence reads: CASSPRESTDTQYF. Written as DNA, the CDR3 is TGTGCCAGCAGCCCCCGGGAGAGCACAGATACGCAGTATTTT.

In this sample, this clone turned up a few times. This chain joins TRBV25-1 and TRBJ1-6; D perhaps matches TRBD1 (5 bases). The germline gives CDR1 MGHDK, CDR2 SYGVNS. CDR3 length equals 15 residues. Trimming took 4 bases from V and 7 from J, leaving 14 bases between them. CDR3 bases: TGTGCCAGCAGTGGGGCACAGGTTCAAAATTCACCCCTCCACTTT. Translated: CASSGAQVQNSPLHF. Combining the CDR3 with reference TRBV25-1 and TRBJ1-6 gives the whole variable domain EADIYQTPRYLVIGTGKKITLECSQTMGHDKMYWYQQDPGMELHLIHYSYGVNSTEKGDLSSESTVSRIRTEHFPLTLESARPSHTSQYLCASSGAQVQNSPLHFGNGTRLTVT.

The chain employs TRBV12-5 and TRBJ1-3, with D possibly TRBD1 on 6 matching bases. The germline V gene encodes CDR1 LGHNT and CDR2 FRNRAP. V lost 6 bases and J 0 bases, leaving 9 bases between the germline ends. The CDR3 has 14 residues. CDR3 DNA sequence: TGTGCTAGTGGACTACAGGGCTCTGGAAACACCATATATTTT. Translating it yields CASGLQGSGNTIYF.

The chain recombines TRBV12-3 or TRBV12-4 with TRBJ2-7, with a possible D match to TRBD1 (6 bases). The V and J ends lost 6 bases and 2 bases respectively, with 11 bases between them. CDR3 size: 13 residues. CDR3 DNA: TGTGCCAGCAGCCCGGACAGAACCTACGAGCAGTACTTC. This gives the protein CASSPDRTYEQYF.

The V call is TRBV12-3 or TRBV12-4, the J call TRBJ1-1; 9 bases agree with TRBD1. V lost 5 bases to trimming and J lost 6 bases; unmatched junction nucleotides: 4. CDR3 size: 13 residues. The CDR3 here is CASSRTGDPEAFF. CDR3 DNA: TGTGCCAGCAGTCGGACAGGGGACCCTGAAGCTTTCTTT.

The chain has TRBV13 and TRBJ1-3; 7 nucleotides line up with TRBD1. V trimming: 5 bases; J trimming: 4 bases; junction bases outside the gene matches: 14. This CDR3 is 17 amino acids long. Germline lookup yields CDR1 PRHDT and CDR2 FYEKMQ (reference sequence). DNA of the CDR3: TGTGCCAGCAGCCCCCGACCGACAGGGACGTCAGGAAACACCATATATTTT. Amino acids: CASSPRPTGTSGNTIYF.

The chain links TRBV10-1 to TRBJ2-1; 8 bases are shared with TRBD1. There are 14 residues in the CDR3. J was trimmed by 9 bases and V by 5 bases; bases with no gene match: 9. In germline, CDR1 is WNHNN, CDR2 SYGVQD (reference sequence). CDR3 protein: CASSSGTGSREQFF. CDR3 DNA sequence: TGCGCCAGCAGTTCCGGGACAGGATCGCGTGAGCAGTTCTTC.

The chain links TRBV15 to TRBJ2-3, with 13 nucleotides matching TRBD2. Germline CDR1 and CDR2: LNHNV and YYDKDF (reference sequence). The CDR3 runs 20 residues. V shed 0 bases and J 2 bases; nucleotides not matched to a gene: 11. CDR3 DNA: TGTGCCACCAGCAGAGAATCCGGGACTAGCGGGGAGGGGCCCACAGATACGCAGTATTTT. As protein: CATSRESGTSGEGPTDTQYF.

This chain links TRBV10-1 with TRBJ1-1; D unclear. There are 16 residues in the CDR3. CDR1 is WNHNN and CDR2 is SYGVQD in the germline V gene (reference sequence). Trimming removed 0 bases at V and 1 base at J, with 12 bases between. CDR3 sequence: CASSESRLASNTEAFF. In nucleotides, the CDR3 is TGCGCCAGCAGTGAGTCGAGGTTGGCATCGAACACTGAAGCTTTCTTT.

The chain joins TRBV19 to TRBJ1-1; 7 positions match TRBD1. CDR1 is LNHDA and CDR2 is SQIVND in the germline V gene (reference sequence). V shed 6 bases and J 4 bases; nucleotides not matched to a gene: 5. The CDR3 spans 13 residues. For the CDR3, the DNA is TGTGCCAGTAGGGAACAGGGGACCACTGAAGCTTTCTTT. This translates into CASREQGTTEAFF.